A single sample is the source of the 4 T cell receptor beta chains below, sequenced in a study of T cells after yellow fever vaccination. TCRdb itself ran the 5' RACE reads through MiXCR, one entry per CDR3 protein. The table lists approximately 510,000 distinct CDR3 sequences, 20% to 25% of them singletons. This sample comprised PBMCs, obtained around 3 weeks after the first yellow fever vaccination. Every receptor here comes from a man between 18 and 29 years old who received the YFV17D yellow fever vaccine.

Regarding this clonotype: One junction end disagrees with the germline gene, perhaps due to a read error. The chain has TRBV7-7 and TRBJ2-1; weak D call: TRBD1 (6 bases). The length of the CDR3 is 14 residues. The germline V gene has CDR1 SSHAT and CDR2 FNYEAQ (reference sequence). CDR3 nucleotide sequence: TGTGCTAGCAGCCCAGGGACAATCTACAATGAGCAGTTCTTC. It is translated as CASSPGTIYNEQFF.

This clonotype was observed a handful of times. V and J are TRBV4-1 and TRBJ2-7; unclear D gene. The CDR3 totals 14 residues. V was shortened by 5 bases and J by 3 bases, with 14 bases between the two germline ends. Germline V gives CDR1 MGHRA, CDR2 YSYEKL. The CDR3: CASSSKTGDYEQYV. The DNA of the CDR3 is TGCGCCAGCAGCTCCAAGACTGGGGACTACGAGCAGTACGTC.

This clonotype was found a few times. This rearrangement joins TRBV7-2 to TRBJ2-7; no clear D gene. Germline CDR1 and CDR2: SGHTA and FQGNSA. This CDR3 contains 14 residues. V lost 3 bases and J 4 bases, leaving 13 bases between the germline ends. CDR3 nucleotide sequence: TGTGCCAGCAGCTTGGACGCGTCAGCGTACGAGCAGTACGTC. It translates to CASSLDASAYEQYV.

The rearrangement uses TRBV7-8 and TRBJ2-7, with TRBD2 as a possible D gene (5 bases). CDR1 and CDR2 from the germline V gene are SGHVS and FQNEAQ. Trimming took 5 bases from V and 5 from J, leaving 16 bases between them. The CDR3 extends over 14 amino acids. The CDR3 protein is CASSRHTSGHEQYF. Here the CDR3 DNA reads TGTGCCAGCAGCCGACATACTAGTGGCCACGAGCAGTACTTC. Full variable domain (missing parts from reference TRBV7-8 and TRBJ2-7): GAGVSQSPRYKVAKRGQDVALRCDPISGHVSLFWYQQALGQGPEFLTYFQNEAQLDKSGLPSDRFFAERPEGSVSTLKIQRTQQEDSAVYLCASSRHTSGHEQYFGPGTRLTVT.